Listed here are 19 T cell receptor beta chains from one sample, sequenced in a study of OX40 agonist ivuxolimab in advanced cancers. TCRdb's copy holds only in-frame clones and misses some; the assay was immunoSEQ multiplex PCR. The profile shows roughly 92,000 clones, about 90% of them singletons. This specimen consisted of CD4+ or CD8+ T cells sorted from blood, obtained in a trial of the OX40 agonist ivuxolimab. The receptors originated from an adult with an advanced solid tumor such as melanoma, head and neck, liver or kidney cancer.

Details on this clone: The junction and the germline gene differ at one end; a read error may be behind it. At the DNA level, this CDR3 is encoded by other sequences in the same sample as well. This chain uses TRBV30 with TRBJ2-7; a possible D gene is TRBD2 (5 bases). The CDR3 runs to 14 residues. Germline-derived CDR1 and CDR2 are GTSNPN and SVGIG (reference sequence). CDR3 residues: CAWSVVGLPYEQYF. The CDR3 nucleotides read TGCGCCTGGAGTGTCGTCGGACTCCCCTACGAGCAGTACTTC.

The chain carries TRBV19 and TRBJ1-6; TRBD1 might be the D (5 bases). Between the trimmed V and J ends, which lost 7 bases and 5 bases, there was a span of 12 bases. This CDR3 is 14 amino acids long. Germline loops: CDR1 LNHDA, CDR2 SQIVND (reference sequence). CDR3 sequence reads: CASNPGLDNSPLHF. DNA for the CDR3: TGTGCCAGTAACCCGGGGCTTGATAATTCACCCCTCCACTTT.

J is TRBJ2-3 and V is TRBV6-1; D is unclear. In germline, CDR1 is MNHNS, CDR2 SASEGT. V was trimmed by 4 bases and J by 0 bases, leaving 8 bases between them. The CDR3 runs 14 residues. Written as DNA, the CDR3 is TGTGCCAGCAGTGCGTTCACTAGCACAGATACGCAGTATTTT. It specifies CASSAFTSTDTQYF.

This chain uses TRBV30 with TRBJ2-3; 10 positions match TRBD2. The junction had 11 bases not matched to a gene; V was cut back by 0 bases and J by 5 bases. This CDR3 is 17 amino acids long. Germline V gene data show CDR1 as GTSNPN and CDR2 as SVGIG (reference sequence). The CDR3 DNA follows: TGTGCCTGGAGTGTATACTATAGCGGGAGGACTAAAGATACGCAGTATTTT. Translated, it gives CAWSVYYSGRTKDTQYF.

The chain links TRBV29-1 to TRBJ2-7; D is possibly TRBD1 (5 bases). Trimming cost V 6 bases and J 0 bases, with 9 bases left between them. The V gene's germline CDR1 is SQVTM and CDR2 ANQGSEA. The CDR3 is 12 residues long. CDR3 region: CSVTASSYEQYF. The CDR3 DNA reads TGCAGCGTGACAGCGAGCTCCTACGAGCAGTACTTC.

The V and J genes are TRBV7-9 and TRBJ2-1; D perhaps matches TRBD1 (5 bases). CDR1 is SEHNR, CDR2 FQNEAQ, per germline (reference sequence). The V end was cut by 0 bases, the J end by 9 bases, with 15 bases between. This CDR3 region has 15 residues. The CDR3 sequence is CASSLAGLGQGEQFF. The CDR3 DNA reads TGTGCCAGCAGCTTAGCCGGGCTTGGGCAGGGTGAGCAGTTCTTC. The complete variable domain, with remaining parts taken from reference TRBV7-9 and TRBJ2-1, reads DTGVSQNPRHKITKRGQNVTFRCDPISEHNRLYWYRQTLGQGPEFLTYFQNEAQLEKSRLLSDRFSAERPKGSFSTLEIQRTEQGDSAMYLCASSLAGLGQGEQFFGPGTRLTVL.

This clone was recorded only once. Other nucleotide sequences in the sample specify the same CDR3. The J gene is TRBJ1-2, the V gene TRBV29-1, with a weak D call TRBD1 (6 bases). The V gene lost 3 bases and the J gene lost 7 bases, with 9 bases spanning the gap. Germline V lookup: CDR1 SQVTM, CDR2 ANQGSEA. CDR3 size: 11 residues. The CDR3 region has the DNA TGCAGCGTTGACAGGGGAGTTGGCTACACCTTC. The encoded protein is CSVDRGVGYTF.

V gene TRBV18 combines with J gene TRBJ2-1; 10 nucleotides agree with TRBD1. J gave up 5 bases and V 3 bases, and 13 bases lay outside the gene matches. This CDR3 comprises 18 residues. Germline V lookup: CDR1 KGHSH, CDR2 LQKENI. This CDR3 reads CASSPLLRQGAGDNEQFF. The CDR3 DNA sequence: TGTGCCAGCTCACCCCTCCTTCGACAGGGGGCCGGAGACAATGAGCAGTTCTTC.

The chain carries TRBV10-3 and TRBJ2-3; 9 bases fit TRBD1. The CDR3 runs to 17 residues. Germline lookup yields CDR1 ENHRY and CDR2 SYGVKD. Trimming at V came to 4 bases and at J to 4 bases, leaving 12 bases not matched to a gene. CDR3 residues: CAISAPKPGQGADTQYF. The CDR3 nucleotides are TGTGCCATCAGTGCACCCAAACCGGGACAGGGTGCAGATACGCAGTATTTT.

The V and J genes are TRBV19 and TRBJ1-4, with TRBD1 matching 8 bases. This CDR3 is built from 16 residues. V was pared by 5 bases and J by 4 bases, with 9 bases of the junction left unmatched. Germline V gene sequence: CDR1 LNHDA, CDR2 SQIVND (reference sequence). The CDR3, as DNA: TGTGCCAGTAGTGTGGGACAGGCATCCTTTAATGAAAAACTGTTTTTT. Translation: CASSVGQASFNEKLFF.

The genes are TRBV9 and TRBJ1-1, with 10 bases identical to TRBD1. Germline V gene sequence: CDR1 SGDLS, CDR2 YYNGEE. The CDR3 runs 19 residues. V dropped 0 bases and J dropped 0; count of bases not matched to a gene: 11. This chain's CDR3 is CASSVAMGQGSPMNTEAFF. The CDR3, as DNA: TGTGCCAGCAGCGTAGCTATGGGACAGGGGAGCCCAATGAACACTGAAGCTTTCTTT. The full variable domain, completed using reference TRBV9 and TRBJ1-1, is DSGVTQTPKHLITATGQRVTLRCSPRSGDLSVYWYQQSLDQGLQFLIQYYNGEERAKGNILERFSAQQFPDLHSELNLSSLELGDSALYFCASSVAMGQGSPMNTEAFFGQGTRLTVV.

The CDR3 loop is CASSSRPSSYNEQFF. In DNA form, the CDR3 reads TGTGCCAGCAGCTCAAGGCCGAGCTCCTACAATGAGCAGTTCTTC. V gene TRBV9 combines with J gene TRBJ2-1; D gene uncertain. Trimming removed 4 bases from V and 0 bases from J, with 11 bases in between. Germline V lookup: CDR1 SGDLS, CDR2 YYNGEE. The CDR3 is 15 residues long.

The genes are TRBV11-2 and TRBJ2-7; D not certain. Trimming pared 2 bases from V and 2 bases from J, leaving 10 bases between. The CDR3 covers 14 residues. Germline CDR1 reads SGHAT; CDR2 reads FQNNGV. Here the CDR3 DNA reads TGTGCCAGCAGCTTACTGATGACTGCCTACGAGCAGTACTTC. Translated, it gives CASSLLMTAYEQYF.

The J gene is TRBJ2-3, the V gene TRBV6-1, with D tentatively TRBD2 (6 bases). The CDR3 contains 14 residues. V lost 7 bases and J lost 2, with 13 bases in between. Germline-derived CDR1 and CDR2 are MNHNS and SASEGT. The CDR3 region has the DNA TGTGCCAGCATGGAGTGGAGGGCCACAGATACGCAGTATTTT. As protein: CASMEWRATDTQYF.

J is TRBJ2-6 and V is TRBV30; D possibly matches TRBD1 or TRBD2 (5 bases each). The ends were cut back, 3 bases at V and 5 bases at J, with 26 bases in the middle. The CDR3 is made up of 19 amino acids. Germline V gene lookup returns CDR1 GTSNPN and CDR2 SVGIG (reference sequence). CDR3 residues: CAWSRTGTRTLNWANVLTF. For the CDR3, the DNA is TGTGCCTGGAGCCGAACCGGGACCAGGACCCTTAACTGGGCCAACGTCCTGACTTTC.

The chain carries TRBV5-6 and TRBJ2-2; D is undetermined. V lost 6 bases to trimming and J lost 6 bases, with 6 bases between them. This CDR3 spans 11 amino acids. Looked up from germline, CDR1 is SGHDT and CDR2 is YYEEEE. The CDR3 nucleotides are TGTGCCAGCACCCGGTCCGGGGAGCTGTTTTTT. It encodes CASTRSGELFF.

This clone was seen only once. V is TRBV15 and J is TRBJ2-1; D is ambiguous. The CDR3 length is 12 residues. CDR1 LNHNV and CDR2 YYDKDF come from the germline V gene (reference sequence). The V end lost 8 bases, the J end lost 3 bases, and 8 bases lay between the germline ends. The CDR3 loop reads CATSRGYNEQFF. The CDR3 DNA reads TGTGCCACCTCCCGAGGCTACAATGAGCAGTTCTTC.

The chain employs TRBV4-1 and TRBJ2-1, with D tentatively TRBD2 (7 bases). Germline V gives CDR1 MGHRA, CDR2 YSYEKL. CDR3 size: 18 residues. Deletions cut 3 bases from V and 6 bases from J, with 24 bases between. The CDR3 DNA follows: TGCGCCAGCAGCCAGTGGGGGGCAGCGGGAATCGCGGGCAATGAGCAGTTCTTC. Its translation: CASSQWGAAGIAGNEQFF.

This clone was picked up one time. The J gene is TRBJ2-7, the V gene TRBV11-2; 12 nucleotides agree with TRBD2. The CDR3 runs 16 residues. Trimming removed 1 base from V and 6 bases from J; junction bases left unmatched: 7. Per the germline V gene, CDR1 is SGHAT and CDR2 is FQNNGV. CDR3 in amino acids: CASSLGLAGGYGEQYF. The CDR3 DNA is TGTGCCAGCAGCTTAGGCCTAGCGGGGGGGTACGGCGAGCAGTACTTC.